The sequence of this T cell receptor beta chain was determined in a study of blood T cell repertoires in COVID-19. The CDR3 has 16 amino acids. Trimming shortened V by 5 bases and J by 9 bases, and 23 bases separated the two germline ends. Germline V gives CDR1 SEHNR, CDR2 FQNEAQ (reference sequence). Adults between roughly 18 and 89 years of age took part from 20 to 25 US areas. All exposed participants met a person with COVID-19 within 2 weeks before entering the study. Original methodology: Quantification of nucleated cells was approximated via reference gene primer amplification. Using immunoSEQ multiplex PCR, the repertoire was profiled, and TCRdb retains in-frame clones only, with some absent. V, J and clone size are taken as reported in that table, and D and trimming were inferred from the DNA itself. The sample has hundreds of thousands of clones, roughly 80% seen once; the top ten hold approximately 5%.

The chain combines TRBV7-9 with TRBJ2-1; a weak D match, TRBD2 (7 bases). Sequencing input: PBMCs or T cells enriched from blood (not recorded which). The TCR originated in a middle-aged man who had been exposed to COVID-19. CDR3 DNA: TGTGCCAGCAGCCCTAGGGGGGGAGTGTCTTTAGGTGAGCAGTTCTTC. This encodes CASSPRGGVSLGEQFF.